The clone carrying this T cell receptor (beta chain) was observed a few times. This sample was taken from a study of metastatic and nonmetastatic thyroid tumors. The V gene's germline CDR1 is DFQATT and CDR2 SNEGSKA (reference sequence). Losses at the gene ends were 3 bases for V and 9 bases for J; bases not matched to a gene: 4. The CDR3 extends over 13 amino acids. None of the patients had undergone any treatment ahead of thyroid surgery. Study processing details: A distant-metastasis classifier for papillary thyroid cancer was built using CDR3 differences across clinicopathological groups. MiXCR re-clonotyped the PCR reads for TCRdb. These V and J calls originate from TCRdb's pipeline instead of the authors' own analysis. The sample consists of tens of thousands of clones, around 20% of them appearing once.

The receptor was derived from a female donor with papillary thyroid cancer or a benign thyroid nodule (not recorded which). Some clones in this sample may be carry-over from other donors' samples. The chain is built from TRBV20-1 and TRBJ1-6; 8 nucleotides agree with TRBD1. The material sequenced was blood. CDR3 nucleotide sequence: TGCAGTGCTAGGGACAGGGAAAGTTCACCCCTCCACTTT. Translated, it gives CSARDRESSPLHF.